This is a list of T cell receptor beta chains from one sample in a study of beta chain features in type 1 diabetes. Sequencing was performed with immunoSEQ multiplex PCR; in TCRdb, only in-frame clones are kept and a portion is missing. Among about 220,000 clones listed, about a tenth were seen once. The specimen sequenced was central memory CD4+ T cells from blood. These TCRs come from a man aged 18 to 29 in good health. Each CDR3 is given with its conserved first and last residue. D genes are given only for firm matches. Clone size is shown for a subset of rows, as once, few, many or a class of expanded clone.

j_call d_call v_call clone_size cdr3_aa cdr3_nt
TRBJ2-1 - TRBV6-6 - CASSSPLGAEQFF TGTGCCAGCAGTTCCCCTTTGGGTGCAGAGCAGTTCTTC
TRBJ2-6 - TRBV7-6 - CASSSGPTSGANVLTF TGTGCCAGCAGCTCCGGACCGACCTCTGGGGCCAACGTCCTGACTTTC
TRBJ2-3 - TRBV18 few CASSPLQDTDTQYF TGTGCCAGCTCACCATTACAGGACACAGATACGCAGTATTTT
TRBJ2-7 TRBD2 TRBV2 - CASSPRVAGGKNEQYF TGTGCCAGCAGTCCCCGGGTAGCGGGAGGGAAGAACGAGCAGTACTTC
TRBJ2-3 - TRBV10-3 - CAISSAGDTQYF TGTGCCATCAGCTCCGCGGGGGATACGCAGTATTTT
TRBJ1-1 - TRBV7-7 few CASAAGWNTEAFF TGTGCTAGCGCGGCAGGGTGGAACACTGAAGCTTTCTTT
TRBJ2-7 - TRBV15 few CATSAFGEQYF TGTGCCACCAGCGCCTTCGGAGAGCAGTACTTC
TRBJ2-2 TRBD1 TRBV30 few CAWKGGGSTGELFF TGTGCCTGGAAAGGGGGCGGCAGCACCGGGGAGCTGTTTTTT
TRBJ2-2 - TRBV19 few CASSPRQVGGELFF TGTGCCAGTAGTCCCCGACAGGTTGGCGGGGAGCTGTTTTTT
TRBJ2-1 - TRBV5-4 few CASSLGRAYNEQFF TGTGCCAGCAGCTTGGGCAGGGCCTACAATGAGCAGTTCTTC
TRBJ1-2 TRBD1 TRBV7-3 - CASSNLGTGGDYGYTF TGTGCCAGCAGCAACCTGGGGACAGGGGGCGACTATGGCTACACCTTC
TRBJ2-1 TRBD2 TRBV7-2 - CASSLLAGGTEQFF TGTGCCAGCAGCTTATTAGCGGGAGGCACAGAGCAGTTCTTC
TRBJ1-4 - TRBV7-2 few CASSLERYEKLFF TGTGCCAGCAGCTTAGAACGATATGAAAAACTGTTTTTT
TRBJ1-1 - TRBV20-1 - CSAIRAEAFF TGCAGTGCTATTCGCGCTGAAGCTTTCTTT
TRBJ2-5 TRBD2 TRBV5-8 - CASSSRLTSGRAQETQYF TGTGCCAGCAGCTCGAGATTGACTAGCGGGAGGGCCCAAGAGACCCAGTACTTC
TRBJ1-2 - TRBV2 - CARSPANYGYTF TGTGCCAGGTCCCCGGCTAACTATGGCTACACCTTC
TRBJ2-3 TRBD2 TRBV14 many CASSQQLAGGVGQYF TGTGCCAGCAGCCAACAACTAGCGGGAGGAGTCGGGCAGTATTTT
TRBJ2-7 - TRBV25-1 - CASSVTGTYEQYF TGTGCCAGCAGCGTGACAGGAACCTACGAGCAGTACTTC
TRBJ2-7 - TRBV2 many CASNGRTYEQYF TGTGCCAGCAACGGCAGGACCTACGAGCAGTACTTC
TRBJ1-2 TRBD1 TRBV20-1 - CSASDREGYTF TGCAGTGCTTCCGACAGGGAGGGCTACACCTTC
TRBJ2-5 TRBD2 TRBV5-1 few CASSRLGLAGEETQYF TGCGCCAGCAGCCGCTTGGGACTAGCGGGAGAAGAGACCCAGTACTTC
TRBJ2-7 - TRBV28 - CASSPRPTYEQYF TGTGCCAGCAGTCCAAGACCAACCTACGAGCAGTACTTC
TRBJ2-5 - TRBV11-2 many CASSLNRLETQYF TGTGCCAGCAGCTTAAATCGGCTTGAGACCCAGTACTTC
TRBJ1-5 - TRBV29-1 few CSVEGKQGEPQHF TGCAGCGTTGAAGGAAAACAGGGAGAGCCCCAGCATTTT
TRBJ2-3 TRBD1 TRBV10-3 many CAIRGTVSLSSTDTQYF TGTGCCATCAGAGGGACAGTTTCTCTTTCTAGCACAGATACGCAGTATTTT
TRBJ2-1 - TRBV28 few CASSLARSSYNEQFF TGTGCCAGCAGTTTAGCTAGGAGCTCCTACAATGAGCAGTTCTTC
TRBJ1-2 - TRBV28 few CASSLQGGYGYTF TGTGCCAGCAGCCTGCAAGGGGGTTATGGCTACACCTTC
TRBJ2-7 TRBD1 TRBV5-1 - CASSPGQGQREQYF TGCGCCAGCAGCCCGGGACAGGGTCAGAGAGAGCAGTACTTC
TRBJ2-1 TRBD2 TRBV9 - CASSVSGGPNEQFF TGTGCCAGCAGCGTTTCGGGAGGGCCTAATGAGCAGTTCTTC
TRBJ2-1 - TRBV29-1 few CSVESIHYNEQFF TGCAGCGTTGAATCTATCCATTACAATGAGCAGTTCTTC
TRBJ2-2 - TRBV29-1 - CSVSRDKRVGELFF TGCAGCGTATCCCGGGACAAAAGGGTCGGGGAGCTGTTTTTT
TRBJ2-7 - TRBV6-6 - CAILDAVSYEQYF TGTGCCATCTTGGACGCTGTCTCCTACGAGCAGTACTTC
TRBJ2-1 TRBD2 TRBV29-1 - CSVKTSGRDGEQFF TGCAGCGTAAAGACTAGCGGGAGGGATGGTGAGCAGTTCTTC
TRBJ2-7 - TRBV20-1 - CSAGTADEQYF TGCAGTGCTGGGACCGCGGACGAGCAGTACTTC
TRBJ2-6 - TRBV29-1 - CSVRKDLSGANVLTF TGCAGCGTGAGGAAGGATCTCTCTGGGGCCAACGTCCTGACTTTC
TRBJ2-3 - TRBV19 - CASRLSPSTDTQYF TGTGCCAGTCGTTTATCTCCTAGCACAGATACGCAGTATTTT
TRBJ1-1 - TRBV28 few CASSLLPLNTEAFF TGTGCCAGCAGTTTACTTCCCCTGAACACTGAAGCTTTCTTT
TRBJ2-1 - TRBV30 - CAWRSGTYNEQFF TGTGCCTGGCGTAGCGGAACATACAATGAGCAGTTCTTC
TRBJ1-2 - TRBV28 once CASSFVQRAGGYTF TGTGCCAGCAGTTTCGTTCAGCGGGCAGGTGGCTACACCTTC
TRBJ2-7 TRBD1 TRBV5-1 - CASSLTGGKQYF TGCGCCAGCAGCTTGACAGGGGGAAAGCAGTACTTC
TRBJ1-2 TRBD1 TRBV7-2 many CASSLVGTANYGYTF TGTGCCAGCAGCTTAGTGGGGACAGCCAACTATGGCTACACCTTC
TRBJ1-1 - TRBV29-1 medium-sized CSGQQGMNTEAFF TGCAGCGGACAACAGGGCATGAACACTGAAGCTTTCTTT
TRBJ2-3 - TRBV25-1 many CASSPRGSHTDTQYF TGTGCCAGCAGCCCCAGGGGTAGCCACACAGATACGCAGTATTTT
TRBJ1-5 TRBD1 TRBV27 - CASSLTGAGVGNQPQHF TGTGCCAGCAGTCTGACAGGGGCTGGGGTGGGCAATCAGCCCCAGCATTTT
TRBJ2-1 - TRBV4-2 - CASSPRYNEQFF TGTGCCAGCAGCCCCCGCTACAATGAGCAGTTCTTC
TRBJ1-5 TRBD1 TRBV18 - CASRGQGNQPQHF TGTGCCAGCAGGGGACAGGGAAATCAGCCCCAGCATTTT
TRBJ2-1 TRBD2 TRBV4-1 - CASSQVFASGINEQFF TGCGCCAGCAGCCAAGTGTTCGCTAGCGGGATAAATGAGCAGTTCTTC
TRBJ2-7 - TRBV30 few CAWSVPVGYSYEQYF TGTGCCTGGAGTGTACCGGTCGGATACTCCTACGAGCAGTACTTC
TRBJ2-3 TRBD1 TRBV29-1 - CSVETGGTDTQYF TGCAGCGTTGAGACAGGGGGCACAGATACGCAGTATTTT
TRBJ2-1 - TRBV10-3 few CAISGGASNEQFF TGTGCCATCAGTGGAGGGGCTAGCAATGAGCAGTTCTTC
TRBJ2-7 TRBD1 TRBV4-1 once CASSLGGTGIIYEQYF TGCGCCAGCAGCCTAGGGGGGACAGGAATTATCTACGAGCAGTACTTC
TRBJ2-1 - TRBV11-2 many CASTLRGYYNEQFF TGTGCCAGCACCCTACGGGGGTATTACAATGAGCAGTTCTTC
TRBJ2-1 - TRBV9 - CASSLTRAYNEQFF TGTGCCAGCAGCCTTACTAGGGCATACAATGAGCAGTTCTTC
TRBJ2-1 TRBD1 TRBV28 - CASGRDRGYYEQFF TGTGCCAGCGGACGGGACAGGGGGTACTATGAGCAGTTCTTC